The T cell receptor (beta chain) under discussion was sequenced for a study of cytomegalovirus exposure and HLA in healthy donors. In the study overall: Of around 400 genotyped donors, roughly 81% grouped in the Caucasian-associated ancestry cluster. Study-level points and caveats: Later analysis placed DRB1 highest and HLA-C lowest in TCR association rates, which differed by HLA locus.

Notes on this clone: Its antigen is still unknown.

Use of 60 Vbeta and 13 Jbeta primers characterized the PCR. Clones were read by immunoSEQ multiplex PCR, and TCRdb kept only the in-frame ones, dropping some. In the table there are around 130,000 clones, roughly four fifths of which are singletons. This CDR3 has 11 residues. Germline V lookup: CDR1 MDHEN, CDR2 SYDVKM. V was clipped by 6 bases and J by 8 bases, with 8 bases between them. Sequencing used PBMCs. This clonotype was sampled from a woman between 45 and 60 years old in good health and CMV-seronegative. The chain couples TRBV28 to TRBJ2-1; D not certain. Here the CDR3 DNA reads TGTGCCAGCAGCCCCCAGTATGAGCAGTTCTTC. It specifies CASSPQYEQFF.